The 29 T cell receptor beta chains listed next were all sequenced from one sample in a study of blood T cell repertoires in COVID-19. Generated by immunoSEQ multiplex PCR, the TCRdb table keeps only in-frame clones and is missing some. The profile shows 200,000 to 250,000 clones, approximately 84% of them singletons. Sequencing was carried out using peripheral blood. The receptors originated from a man aged 35 to 55 with acute or convalescent COVID-19.

This clone was observed a single time. The chain joins TRBV30 to TRBJ2-1, with 10 bases aligning to TRBD2. The V and J ends lost 4 bases and 3 bases, in that order; junction bases with no gene match: 0. The length of the CDR3 is 13 residues. The germline CDR1 and CDR2 sequences are GTSNPN and SVGIG (reference sequence). The CDR3 spells CAWTSGGYNEQFF. The CDR3 nucleotides are TGTGCCTGGACTAGCGGGGGCTACAATGAGCAGTTCTTC.

This chain connects TRBV9 to TRBJ2-1; TRBD1 matches 10 bases. Germline V CDR1 and CDR2: SGDLS, YYNGEE. This CDR3 contains 16 residues. J lost 6 bases, V lost 1 base, and 7 bases had no gene match. The CDR3 sequence: CASSVQGQGVLNEQFF. In nucleotides, the CDR3 is TGTGCCAGCAGCGTACAAGGACAGGGGGTACTCAATGAGCAGTTCTTC. The full variable domain, completed using reference TRBV9 and TRBJ2-1, is DSGVTQTPKHLITATGQRVTLRCSPRSGDLSVYWYQQSLDQGLQFLIQYYNGEERAKGNILERFSAQQFPDLHSELNLSSLELGDSALYFCASSVQGQGVLNEQFFGPGTRLTVL.

This rearrangement joins TRBV19 to TRBJ1-1; 7 nucleotides line up with TRBD1. Germline lookup yields CDR1 LNHDA and CDR2 SQIVND (reference sequence). The CDR3 runs 19 residues. With V trimmed by 0 bases and J by 7 bases, 20 bases remained unmatched. The CDR3 loop is CASSIDLGTVWTTPLEAFF. As DNA, the CDR3 is TGTGCCAGTAGTATAGACCTCGGGACAGTTTGGACTACCCCTCTTGAAGCTTTCTTT.

The rearrangement joins TRBV21-1 to TRBJ2-1; TRBD1 is taken as the D call from the table, unchecked against the DNA. TRBV21-1 is a known pseudogene. The CDR3 consists of 14 residues. The CDR3 loop is CASRSKTGYNEQFF. In DNA, the CDR3 is TGTGCCAGCAGGTCCAAGACAGGCTACAATGAGCAGTTCTTC.

The chain recombines TRBV6-5 with TRBJ1-1; D is unclear. V was shortened by 4 bases and J by 4 bases, with 10 bases between the two germline ends. From germline, CDR1 is MNHEY and CDR2 SVGAGI. The CDR3 has 13 residues. The CDR3 here is CASSSIRATEAFF. The CDR3 nucleotides read TGTGCCAGCAGTTCCATCCGCGCCACTGAAGCTTTCTTT.

The chain employs TRBV4-1 and TRBJ1-1; D gene unclear. Germline CDR1 and CDR2: MGHRA and YSYEKL. Trimming shortened V by 2 bases and J by 2 bases, and 3 bases separated the two germline ends. The CDR3 is made up of 12 amino acids. The CDR3 loop is CASSQSNTEAFF. The CDR3, as DNA: TGCGCCAGCAGCCAATCTAACACTGAAGCTTTCTTT.

This chain links TRBV7-9 with TRBJ2-1; no definite D call. Germline V gives CDR1 SEHNR, CDR2 FQNEAQ (reference sequence). Deletions cut 3 bases from V and 5 bases from J, with 20 bases between. CDR3 length equals 17 residues. The CDR3 DNA reads as TGTGCCAGCAGCTTTTATTCCGCGAGAGGTCAGAACAATGAGCAGTTCTTC. Its translation: CASSFYSARGQNNEQFF.

The V and J genes are TRBV6-5 and TRBJ1-2, with 10 bases aligning to TRBD1. The CDR3 is 14 amino acids. Per the germline V gene, CDR1 is MNHEY and CDR2 is SVGAGI. Unmatched junction bases numbered 6, after V lost 6 bases and J lost 5 bases. The CDR3 protein is CASSIGTGVYGYTF. In nucleotides, the CDR3 is TGTGCCAGCAGCATCGGGACAGGGGTGTATGGCTACACCTTC.

J is TRBJ2-2 and V is TRBV11-2; 7 nucleotides line up with TRBD1. V was clipped by 5 bases and J by 5 bases; unmatched bases: 8. Germline V CDR1 and CDR2: SGHAT, FQNNGV. CDR3 length equals 15 residues. In nucleotides, the CDR3 is TGTGCCAGCAGCGACGACAGGGAGAGGACCGGGGAGCTGTTTTTT. This gives the protein CASSDDRERTGELFF.

The V call is TRBV5-4, the J call TRBJ2-5, with TRBD2 matching 15 bases. This CDR3 is built from 16 residues. Germline-derived CDR1 and CDR2 are SGHNT and YYREEE (reference sequence). Germline trimming cut 4 bases from V and 2 bases from J; bases unmatched to any gene: 3. DNA of the CDR3: TGTGCCAGCAGCCTAGGGACTAGCGGGGGGCAAGAGACCCAGTACTTC. Residues: CASSLGTSGGQETQYF.

The chain is built from TRBV11-2 and TRBJ2-1; 11 bases fit TRBD2. The CDR3 sequence is 17 residues long. The germline gives CDR1 SGHAT, CDR2 FQNNGV. Trimming at V came to 0 bases and at J to 1 base, leaving 2 bases not matched to a gene. The CDR3 nucleotides read TGTGCCAGCAGCTTAGATACTAGCGGGGGATCCTACAATGAGCAGTTCTTC. It encodes CASSLDTSGGSYNEQFF.

This clone turned up a few times. The rearrangement links TRBV3-1 (or the pseudogene TRBV3-2) to TRBJ1-6, with a tentative D call TRBD1 (6 bases). CDR1 and CDR2 (germline): LGHDT, YNNKEL (reference sequence). The CDR3 has 15 residues. The V and J ends lost 6 bases and 10 bases respectively, with 19 bases between them. The CDR3 bases are TGTGCCAGCAGTTCCCCCCAGGGGCGATGGTCACCCCTCCACTTT. Translating it yields CASSSPQGRWSPLHF.

V and J are TRBV30 and TRBJ1-1; tentatively, D is TRBD1 (5 bases). The CDR3 covers 14 residues. CDR1 is GTSNPN and CDR2 is SVGIG in the germline V gene (reference sequence). V lost 0 bases, J lost 5 bases, and 13 bases lay in between. CDR3 sequence reads: CAWSVLRERTEAFF. CDR3 nucleotide sequence: TGTGCCTGGAGTGTACTCAGGGAACGGACTGAAGCTTTCTTT. The full variable domain, with the rest looked up from reference TRBV30 and TRBJ1-1, is SQTIHQWPATLVQPVGSPLSLECTVEGTSNPNLYWYRQAAGRGLQLLFYSVGIGQISSEVPQNLSASRPQDRQFILSSKKLLLSDSGFYLCAWSVLRERTEAFFGQGTRLTVV.

This clone is a singleton in its sample. The CDR3 spells CASSSQGKGLQETQYF. The CDR3 DNA is TGTGCCAGCAGCTCACAGGGGAAGGGGCTCCAAGAGACCCAGTACTTC. This chain links TRBV7-9 with TRBJ2-5; TRBD1 matches at 7 bases. The CDR3 covers 16 residues. The J segment lost 1 base and the V segment lost 4 bases, leaving 9 bases of the junction unmatched. The V gene's germline CDR1 is SEHNR and CDR2 FQNEAQ (reference sequence).

This sequence joins TRBV18 and TRBJ1-2; TRBD1 agrees at 8 bases. V was clipped by 1 base and J by 12 bases; unmatched bases: 13. Germline V gene lookup returns CDR1 KGHSH and CDR2 LQKENI. This CDR3 has 15 residues. Here the CDR3 DNA reads TGTGCCAGCTCACCACTCGAATCGGGACAGGACAAGAACACCTTC. This gives the protein CASSPLESGQDKNTF.

The chain combines TRBV7-9 with TRBJ1-4; D unresolved. Per germline, CDR1 SEHNR and CDR2 FQNEAQ (reference sequence). Trimming shortened V by 5 bases and J by 5 bases, and 12 bases separated the two germline ends. This CDR3 is 14 amino acids long. In DNA form, the CDR3 reads TGTGCCAGCAGCCGTCAGGCCAAGAATGAAAAACTGTTTTTT. As protein: CASSRQAKNEKLFF.

This clone was observed once. The sample carries other DNA sequences with the same CDR3. The CDR3 bases are TGTGCCAGCTCACCAGATCGGAATCAGCCCCAGCATTTT. Residues: CASSPDRNQPQHF. This sequence joins TRBV18 and TRBJ1-5; D remains ambiguous. In germline, CDR1 is KGHSH, CDR2 LQKENI. The V end was cut by 2 bases, the J end by 4 bases, with 6 bases between. The CDR3 length is 13 residues. The variable domain in full, with the rest retrieved from reference TRBV18 and TRBJ1-5, is NAGVMQNPRHLVRRRGQEARLRCSPMKGHSHVYWYRQLPEEGLKFMVYLQKENIIDESGMPKERFSAEFPKEGPSILRIQQVVRGDSAAYFCASSPDRNQPQHFGDGTRLSIL.

This clone has only one observation. J is TRBJ1-5 and V is TRBV24-1; D call uncertain. The germline V and J ends were trimmed by 3 bases and 0 bases, with 23 bases remaining between them. This CDR3 comprises 20 residues. Germline V gene sequence: CDR1 KGHDR, CDR2 SFDVKD. Written as DNA, the CDR3 is TGTGCCACCAGTGATCATCCATACCAGAGACATCCCGATAGCAATCAGCCCCAGCATTTT. Protein: CATSDHPYQRHPDSNQPQHF.

The rearrangement joins TRBV30 to TRBJ1-4; D is possibly TRBD1 (6 bases). The CDR3 spans 16 residues. V was cut by 1 base and J by 0 bases, with 12 bases left in between. The germline V gene has CDR1 GTSNPN and CDR2 SVGIG (reference sequence). The chain's CDR3 is CAWSATGYATNEKLFF. CDR3 coding DNA: TGTGCCTGGAGTGCGACAGGCTATGCAACTAATGAAAAACTGTTTTTT.

The V and J genes are TRBV6-5 and TRBJ2-1; D unclear. The CDR3 spans 11 residues. Per germline, CDR1 MNHEY and CDR2 SVGAGI. The V and J ends lost 5 bases and 7 bases respectively, with 6 bases between them. The CDR3 coding sequence is TGTGCCAGCAGTATCCAAAATGAGCAGTTCTTC. This encodes CASSIQNEQFF.

V usage is TRBV27 and J usage is TRBJ2-1; TRBD2 matches at 15 bases. The CDR3 consists of 20 residues. Germline trimming cut 8 bases from V and 7 bases from J; bases unmatched to any gene: 21. Per germline, CDR1 MNHEY and CDR2 SMNVEV (reference sequence). Written as DNA, the CDR3 is TGTGCCAGCGCATCCCCCCTTGGACTAGCGGGGGGGGTAGGTAGTAATGAGCAGTTCTTC. It encodes CASASPLGLAGGVGSNEQFF.

The V call is TRBV7-2, the J call TRBJ2-2; 10 positions match TRBD1. V was clipped by 5 bases and J by 7 bases; unmatched bases: 7. The germline V gene encodes CDR1 SGHTA and CDR2 FQGNSA. The CDR3 is 15 amino acids. This chain's CDR3 is CASSTGQGRSGELFF. Here the CDR3 DNA reads TGTGCCAGCAGCACGGGACAGGGGAGGAGCGGGGAGCTGTTTTTT.

This clone was counted only a few times. The chain employs TRBV5-1 and TRBJ1-1, with 8 bases matching TRBD1. Per the germline V gene, CDR1 is SGHRS and CDR2 is YFSETQ. The junction had 2 bases not matched to a gene; V was cut back by 0 bases and J by 1 base. The CDR3 consists of 15 residues. The DNA for the CDR3 is TGCGCCAGCAGCTTGGGACAGGGGAGGAACACTGAAGCTTTCTTT. This codes for CASSLGQGRNTEAFF.

The V and J genes are TRBV12-3 or TRBV12-4 and TRBJ1-1; no clear D gene. Deletions cut 2 bases from V and 2 bases from J, with 6 bases between. This CDR3 has 13 residues. The CDR3 sequence: CASSLSVNTEAFF. The CDR3 DNA sequence: TGTGCCAGCAGTTTATCAGTTAACACTGAAGCTTTCTTT.

The CDR3 region is CASSQDSRQVNSPLHF. DNA for the CDR3: TGTGCCAGCAGCCAAGATTCCCGACAGGTGAATTCACCCCTCCACTTT. V usage is TRBV3-1 (or the pseudogene TRBV3-2) and J usage is TRBJ1-6; tentatively, D is TRBD1 (6 bases). The germline V gene has CDR1 LGHDT and CDR2 YNNKEL (reference sequence). This CDR3 contains 16 residues. The V gene lost 0 bases and the J gene lost 7 bases, with 13 bases spanning the gap.

The chain employs TRBV5-1 and TRBJ2-2, with TRBD1 matching over 10 bases. The CDR3 consists of 14 residues. V dropped 7 bases and J dropped 5; count of bases not matched to a gene: 5. Germline V lookup: CDR1 SGHRS, CDR2 YFSETQ. Here the CDR3 DNA reads TGCGCCAGCCGGGACAGGGGAGGTACCGGGGAGCTGTTTTTT. This sequence encodes CASRDRGGTGELFF. Together with reference TRBV5-1 and TRBJ2-2, the CDR3 gives the full variable domain: KAGVTQTPRYLIKTRGQQVTLSCSPISGHRSVSWYQQTPGQGLQFLFEYFSETQRNKGNFPGRFSGRQFSNSRSEMNVSTLELGDSALYLCASRDRGGTGELFFGEGSRLTVL.

The table lists this clone with a count of one. This sequence joins TRBV3-1 (or the pseudogene TRBV3-2) and TRBJ1-1; D not resolved. Germline V CDR1 and CDR2: LGHDT, YNNKEL (reference sequence). Between the trimmed V and J ends, which lost 3 bases and 0 bases, there was a span of 11 bases. The CDR3 totals 15 residues. In DNA form, the CDR3 reads TGTGCCAGCAGCCACTCCACCTCGGTGAACACTGAAGCTTTCTTT. Amino acids: CASSHSTSVNTEAFF.

The V gene is TRBV4-1, the J gene TRBJ1-5, with D unclear. Per germline, CDR1 MGHRA and CDR2 YSYEKL. Deletions cut 0 bases from V and 2 bases from J, with 5 bases between. This CDR3 has 14 amino acids. The CDR3 here is CASSQDYGNQPQHF. CDR3 bases: TGCGCCAGCAGCCAAGATTATGGCAATCAGCCCCAGCATTTT.

The chain combines TRBV30 with TRBJ1-2; unclear D gene. V lost 0 bases, J lost 7 bases, and 9 bases lay in between. Germline loops: CDR1 GTSNPN, CDR2 SVGIG (reference sequence). The CDR3 has 12 residues. The CDR3 nucleotides are TGTGCCTGGAGTGTCAAGGGAGGTGGCTACACCTTC. It codes for CAWSVKGGGYTF.